The entry below gives a single T cell receptor (beta chain) sequence along with its context. This entry belongs to a study of blood T cell repertoires in COVID-19. For the study at large: T cells, B-cell-depleted T cells, or PBMCs supplied cDNA or gDNA.

Original processing notes: Amplification of reference gene primers was used by the study to estimate nucleated cell counts. Here immunoSEQ multiplex PCR was the method, and the copy in TCRdb shows in-frame clones only, minus some. The V and J calls and clone size are taken from that table; D and trimming were inferred from the DNA. This repertoire shows about 260,000 clones, around 87% found once; its top ten account for less than 1.6%. Between the trimmed V and J ends, which lost 0 bases and 5 bases, there was a span of 17 bases. Germline assignment: CDR1 MNHNY and CDR2 SVGAGI (reference sequence). CDR3 size: 16 residues.

This receptor was obtained from a woman in her 40s who had recovered from COVID-19. The V and J genes are TRBV6-6 and TRBJ2-7; D perhaps matches TRBD1 (6 bases). Input material: peripheral blood. The CDR3 spells CASSYSLVAGVDEQYF. The CDR3, as DNA: TGTGCCAGCAGTTACTCATTGGTGGCAGGGGTAGACGAGCAGTACTTC.